This T cell receptor beta chain was captured by sequencing in a study of blood T cell repertoires in COVID-19. Profiling relied on immunoSEQ multiplex PCR, and the TCRdb table lists in-frame clones only, not all of them. The table shows about 180,000 clones, with 70% to 85% occurring only once. The CDR3 is 21 amino acids. The V segment lost 4 bases and the J segment 0 bases; nucleotides outside the gene matches: 16. CDR1 is SGHTA, CDR2 FQGTGA, per germline. This TCR was sampled from a woman aged 45 to 65 who had recovered from COVID-19. The chain links TRBV7-3 to TRBJ2-1, with 12 bases aligning to TRBD2. The sequenced sample consisted of PBMCs or T cells enriched from blood (not recorded which). The CDR3 is CASSSTQGRLAGGPSYNEQFF. The CDR3 coding sequence is TGTGCCAGCAGCTCGACACAGGGGAGGCTAGCGGGAGGGCCCTCCTACAATGAGCAGTTCTTC.